The clone carrying this T cell receptor beta chain was counted ten times or more. Its specificity is unknown. Germline CDR1 reads MGHDK; CDR2 reads SYGVNS. This CDR3 is built from 15 residues. V shed 1 base and J shed 0 bases, with 8 bases lying between them. The record originates from a study of T-cell memory formation after mild COVID-19. Study conclusions and caveats: Contracting CD4+ clones sat mainly in CM and EM; CD8+ in EMRA. Researchers found some responding clones in pre-infection memory, a sign that cross-reactive memory joined. Contracting clones from day 15 to 85 showed balanced CD4/CD8; later expanders favored CD4+.

Using its own MiXCR run on the 5' RACE reads, TCRdb lists one record per CDR3 protein. Of around 27,000 distinct CDR3 sequences in the sample, approximately 7% were seen once. V and J are TRBV25-1 and TRBJ2-3; possible D gene TRBD1, 6 bases. The sequenced material came from PBMCs or a T cell subset sorted from them (not recorded which). This TCR derives from an adult woman who had mild COVID-19 (a few samples of this study predate the infection). Cell type and time point are not known. The CDR3 DNA sequence: TGTGCCAGCAGTGAATCGACAGGCAGCACAGATACGCAGTATTTT. The encoded protein is CASSESTGSTDTQYF. The entire variable domain, with the rest obtained from reference TRBV25-1 and TRBJ2-3, is as follows: EADIYQTPRYLVIGTGKKITLECSQTMGHDKMYWYQQDPGMELHLIHYSYGVNSTEKGDLSSESTVSRIRTEHFPLTLESARPSHTSQYLCASSESTGSTDTQYFGPGTRLTVL.